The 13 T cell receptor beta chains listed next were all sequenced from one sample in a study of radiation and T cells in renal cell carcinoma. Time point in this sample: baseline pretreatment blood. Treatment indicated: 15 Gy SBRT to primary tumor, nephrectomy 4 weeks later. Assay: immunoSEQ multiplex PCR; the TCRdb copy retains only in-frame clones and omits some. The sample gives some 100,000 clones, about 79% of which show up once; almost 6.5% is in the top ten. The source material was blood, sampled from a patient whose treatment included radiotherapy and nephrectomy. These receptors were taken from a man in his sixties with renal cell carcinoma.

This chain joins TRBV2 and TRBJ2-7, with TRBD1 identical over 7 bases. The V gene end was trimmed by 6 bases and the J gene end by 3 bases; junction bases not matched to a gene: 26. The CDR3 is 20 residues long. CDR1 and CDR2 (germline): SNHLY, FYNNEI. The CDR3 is CASRRLVPETGSGYDYEQYF. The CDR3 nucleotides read TGTGCCAGCAGACGCCTAGTCCCAGAGACAGGGTCCGGCTACGACTACGAGCAGTACTTC.

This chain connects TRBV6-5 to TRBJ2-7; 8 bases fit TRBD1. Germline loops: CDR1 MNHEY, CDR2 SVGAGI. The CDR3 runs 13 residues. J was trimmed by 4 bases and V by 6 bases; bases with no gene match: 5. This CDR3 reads CASRQRQGYEQYF. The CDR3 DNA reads TGTGCCAGCAGGCAGCGACAGGGGTACGAGCAGTACTTC.

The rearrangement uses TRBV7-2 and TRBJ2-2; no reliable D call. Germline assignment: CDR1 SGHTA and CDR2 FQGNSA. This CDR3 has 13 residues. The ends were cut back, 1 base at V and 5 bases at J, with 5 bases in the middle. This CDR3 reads CASSLDRTGELFF. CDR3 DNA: TGTGCCAGCAGCTTAGACCGTACCGGGGAGCTGTTTTTT.

The CDR3 loop is CASLQGRGDTQYF. Here the CDR3 DNA reads TGCGCCAGCTTACAGGGAAGAGGGGATACGCAGTATTTT. The rearrangement links TRBV5-1 to TRBJ2-3; perhaps TRBD1 as D (6 bases). The germline V gene encodes CDR1 SGHRS and CDR2 YFSETQ. V lost 7 bases, J lost 6 bases, and 15 bases lay in between. The CDR3 spans 13 residues.

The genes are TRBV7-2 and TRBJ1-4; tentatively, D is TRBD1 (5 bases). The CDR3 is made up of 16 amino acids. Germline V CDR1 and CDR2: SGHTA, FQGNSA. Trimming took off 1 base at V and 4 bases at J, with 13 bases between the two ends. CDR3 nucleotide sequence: TGTGCCAGCAGCTTAGACCTTTGGGACCGTAATGAAAAACTGTTTTTT. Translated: CASSLDLWDRNEKLFF.

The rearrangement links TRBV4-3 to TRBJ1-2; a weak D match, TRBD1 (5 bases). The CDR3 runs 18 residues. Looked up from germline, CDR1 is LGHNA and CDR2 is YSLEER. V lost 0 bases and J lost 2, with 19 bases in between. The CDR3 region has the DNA TGCGCCAGCAGCCAAGAAGCGGGCCTTGGGGGACTCAACTATGGCTACACCTTC. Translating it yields CASSQEAGLGGLNYGYTF.

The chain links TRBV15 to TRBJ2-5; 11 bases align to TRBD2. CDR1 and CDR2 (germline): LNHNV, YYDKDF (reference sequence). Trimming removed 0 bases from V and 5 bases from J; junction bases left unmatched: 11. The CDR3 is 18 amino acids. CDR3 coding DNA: TGTGCCACCAGCAGAGACGGCACTAGCGGGAGCTCCAGGGAGACCCAGTACTTC. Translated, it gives CATSRDGTSGSSRETQYF.

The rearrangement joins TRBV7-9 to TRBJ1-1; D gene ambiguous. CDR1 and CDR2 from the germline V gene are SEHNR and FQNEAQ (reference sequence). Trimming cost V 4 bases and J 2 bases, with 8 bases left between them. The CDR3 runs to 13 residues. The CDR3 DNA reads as TGTGCCAGCAGCTACGCCAAAAACACTGAAGCTTTCTTT. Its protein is CASSYAKNTEAFF.

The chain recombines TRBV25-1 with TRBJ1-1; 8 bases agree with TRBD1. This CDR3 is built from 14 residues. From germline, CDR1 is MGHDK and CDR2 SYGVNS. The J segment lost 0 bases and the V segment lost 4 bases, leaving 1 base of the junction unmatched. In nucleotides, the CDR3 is TGTGCCAGCAGTGGGGACAGGTTGAACACTGAAGCTTTCTTT. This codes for CASSGDRLNTEAFF.

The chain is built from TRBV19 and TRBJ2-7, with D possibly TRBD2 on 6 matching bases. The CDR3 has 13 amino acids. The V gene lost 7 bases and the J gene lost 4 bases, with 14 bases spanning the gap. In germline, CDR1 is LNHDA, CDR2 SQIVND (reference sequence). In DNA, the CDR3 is TGTGCCAGTAAGTGGGGGGAAGGATACGAGCAGTACTTC. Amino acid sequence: CASKWGEGYEQYF.

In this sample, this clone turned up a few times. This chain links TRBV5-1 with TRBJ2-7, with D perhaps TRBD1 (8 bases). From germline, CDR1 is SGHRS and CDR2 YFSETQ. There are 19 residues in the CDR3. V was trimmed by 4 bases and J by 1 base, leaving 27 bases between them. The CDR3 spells CASSPGGFREGQASYEQYF. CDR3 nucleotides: TGCGCCAGCAGCCCGGGAGGTTTTAGGGAGGGACAGGCTTCCTACGAGCAGTACTTC.

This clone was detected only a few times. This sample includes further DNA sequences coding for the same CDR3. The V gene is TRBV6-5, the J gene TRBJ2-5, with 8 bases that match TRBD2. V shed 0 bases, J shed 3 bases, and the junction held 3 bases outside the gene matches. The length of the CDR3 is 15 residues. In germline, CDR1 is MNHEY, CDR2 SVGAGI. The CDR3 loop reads CASSYSTSGKETQYF. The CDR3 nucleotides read TGTGCCAGCAGTTACTCTACTAGCGGTAAAGAGACCCAGTACTTC.

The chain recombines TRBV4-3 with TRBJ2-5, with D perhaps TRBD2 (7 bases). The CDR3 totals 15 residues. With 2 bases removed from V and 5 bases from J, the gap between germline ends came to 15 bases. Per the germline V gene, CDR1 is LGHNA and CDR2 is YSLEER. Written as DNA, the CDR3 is TGCGCCAGCAGCCAACTACTAGGGGGGGCGGAGACCCAGTACTTC. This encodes CASSQLLGGAETQYF.